This TCR beta chain was sequenced during a study of a mutant IDH1 vaccine in newly diagnosed glioma. The method was immunoSEQ multiplex PCR; TCRdb's version includes in-frame clones alone and lacks a portion of them. The data hold about 77,000 clones, with about 85% observed a single time. Time point in this sample: week 23, last vaccination. Each vaccine dose was 300 ug of mutant IDH1 20-mer peptide, with topical imiquimod. New WHO grade 3 or 4 astrocytomas that were IDH1-mutant and ATRX-lost had been found in donors. Comment on this clone: The antigen remains unidentified.

Germline CDR1 is MGHDK and CDR2 is SYGVNS. V was pared by 5 bases and J by 4 bases, with 3 bases of the junction left unmatched. CDR3 size: 15 residues. This TCR came from a woman aged 50 to 65 with glioma. This specimen was PBMCs, taken from a glioma patient whose treatment included an IDH1 peptide vaccine. The chain has TRBV25-1 and TRBJ2-2; 11 positions agree with TRBD1. The CDR3 protein is CASSLGTGGTGELFF. DNA for the CDR3: TGTGCCAGCAGTCTCGGGACAGGGGGCACCGGGGAGCTGTTTTTT.